This entry lists 23 T cell receptor beta chains sequenced from one sample in a study of blood T cell repertoires in COVID-19. Profiling relied on immunoSEQ multiplex PCR, and the TCRdb table lists in-frame clones only, not all of them. Among some 380,000 clones, over 75% were seen once, and the ten largest hold 2% to 2.5%. Input material: PBMCs or T cells enriched from blood (not recorded which). These TCRs come from a woman between 40 and 50 years old with acute COVID-19.

The V and J genes are TRBV7-2 and TRBJ2-5; 14 nucleotides line up with TRBD2. Trimming at V came to 4 bases and at J to 3 bases, leaving 7 bases not matched to a gene. This CDR3 comprises 17 residues. Germline values: CDR1 SGHTA, CDR2 FQGNSA. CDR3 loop: CASSWTSGGPDEETQYF. The CDR3 DNA is TGTGCCAGCAGCTGGACTAGCGGGGGGCCGGATGAAGAGACCCAGTACTTC.

Regarding this clone: In the same sample, other DNA sequences code for this CDR3. The chain has TRBV9 and TRBJ2-7; 8 bases agree with TRBD1. Losses at the gene ends were 0 bases for V and 7 bases for J; bases not matched to a gene: 3. The CDR3 is made up of 13 amino acids. The germline gives CDR1 SGDLS, CDR2 YYNGEE. The CDR3 region has the DNA TGTGCCAGCAGCGTAGCAGGGGGCGGGGAGCAGTACTTC. Encoded protein: CASSVAGGGEQYF.

V gene TRBV7-9 combines with J gene TRBJ1-1, with TRBD1 matching over 9 bases. J lost 1 base, V lost 5 bases, and 14 bases had no gene match. Germline CDR1 SEHNR, CDR2 FQNEAQ (reference sequence). This CDR3 contains 18 residues. CDR3 DNA: TGTGCCAGCAGCCTCCCGCCGGGACAGGGATTCGGGAACACTGAAGCTTTCTTT. It specifies CASSLPPGQGFGNTEAFF. The whole variable domain, remainder taken from reference TRBV7-9 and TRBJ1-1, is DTGVSQNPRHKITKRGQNVTFRCDPISEHNRLYWYRQTLGQGPEFLTYFQNEAQLEKSRLLSDRFSAERPKGSFSTLEIQRTEQGDSAMYLCASSLPPGQGFGNTEAFFGQGTRLTVV.

This clone was seen a single time. The chain combines TRBV4-1 with TRBJ2-3; no definite D call. Germline V lookup: CDR1 MGHRA, CDR2 YSYEKL. The CDR3 length is 13 residues. V lost 4 bases to trimming and J lost 9 bases, with 14 bases between them. CDR3 residues: CASSLSVFRTQYF. The CDR3 DNA follows: TGCGCCAGCAGCCTAAGCGTATTCCGGACGCAGTATTTT.

As for this clone: This sequence may be a read error, since a much larger clone differs from it by one base. The V and J genes are TRBV5-4 and TRBJ1-1; possibly TRBD1 for D (5 bases). Germline-derived CDR1 and CDR2 are SGHNT and YYREEE (reference sequence). CDR3 length: 11 residues. V was shortened by 3 bases and J by 7 bases, with 7 bases between the two germline ends. In DNA form, the CDR3 reads TGTGCCAGCAGCTCGACAGTTGAAGCTTTCTTT. It is translated as CASSSTVEAFF.

V and J are TRBV28 and TRBJ1-5; weak D call: TRBD1 (6 bases). The CDR3 spans 14 residues. V dropped 6 bases and J dropped 5 bases, with 14 bases sitting between them. CDR1 is MDHEN, CDR2 SYDVKM, per germline. The CDR3 region is CASSQTGDYQPQHF. CDR3 bases: TGTGCCAGCAGCCAGACAGGAGATTATCAGCCCCAGCATTTT.

The chain couples TRBV7-9 to TRBJ1-6; 7 nucleotides align to TRBD1. Germline values: CDR1 SEHNR, CDR2 FQNEAQ (reference sequence). J gave up 5 bases and V 5 bases, and 3 bases lay outside the gene matches. The CDR3 has 14 residues. CDR3 sequence reads: CASSKGQDNSPLHF. CDR3 coding DNA: TGTGCCAGCAGCAAAGGACAGGATAATTCACCCCTCCACTTT.

The chain has TRBV10-3 and TRBJ1-5; 9 bases are a match to TRBD1. The CDR3 totals 16 residues. Trimming took 3 bases from V and 5 from J; bases not matched to a gene: 8. CDR1 and CDR2 (germline): ENHRY, SYGVKD. As DNA, the CDR3 is TGTGCCATCAGTGACCCCAAACAGGGGGCGGATCAGCCCCAGCATTTT. This sequence encodes CAISDPKQGADQPQHF.

This chain links TRBV5-1 with TRBJ1-6; 9 bases agree with TRBD1. The CDR3 has 17 amino acids. In germline, CDR1 is SGHRS, CDR2 YFSETQ. Losses at the gene ends were 3 bases for V and 10 bases for J; bases not matched to a gene: 14. The CDR3 reads CASSWGTGWGSDSPLHF. In DNA, the CDR3 is TGCGCCAGCAGCTGGGGGACAGGGTGGGGCTCCGACTCACCCCTCCACTTT.

V and J are TRBV3-1 (or the pseudogene TRBV3-2) and TRBJ2-3; the match to TRBD2 covers 11 bases. CDR1 is LGHDT, CDR2 YNNKEL, per germline (reference sequence). With V trimmed by 4 bases and J by 1 base, 4 bases remained unmatched. The CDR3 totals 16 residues. Here the CDR3 reads CASSPLAGGRTDTQYF. As DNA, the CDR3 is TGTGCCAGCAGCCCCTTAGCGGGGGGGCGCACAGATACGCAGTATTTT.

This CDR3 is CASSLGTGMNTEAFF. In DNA form, the CDR3 reads TGTGCCAGCAGCTTGGGGACAGGCATGAACACTGAAGCTTTCTTT. The chain links TRBV5-4 to TRBJ1-1, with 7 nucleotides matching TRBD1. CDR1 SGHNT and CDR2 YYREEE come from the germline V gene (reference sequence). This CDR3 spans 15 amino acids. V lost 0 bases to trimming and J lost 0 bases; unmatched junction nucleotides: 2.

V is TRBV5-4 and J is TRBJ1-1, with 9 bases fitting TRBD1. V gave up 5 bases and J gave up 4 bases; unmatched junction bases: 3. The CDR3 extends over 13 amino acids. Germline V lookup: CDR1 SGHNT, CDR2 YYREEE (reference sequence). In DNA, the CDR3 is TGTGCCAGCAGTACGACAGGGGGCACTGAAGCTTTCTTT. This codes for CASSTTGGTEAFF.

The chain couples TRBV7-6 to TRBJ2-5; D is perhaps TRBD2 (6 bases). The CDR3 is 15 amino acids. Deletions cut 5 bases from V and 4 bases from J, with 17 bases between. Germline lookup yields CDR1 SGHVS and CDR2 FNYEAQ. CDR3 in amino acids: CASSPRGGGAETQYF. The DNA for the CDR3 is TGTGCCAGCAGCCCCCGCGGAGGCGGGGCAGAGACCCAGTACTTC.

This clone came up once. The chain couples TRBV18 to TRBJ2-5, with TRBD2 matching over 12 bases. Per the germline V gene, CDR1 is KGHSH and CDR2 is LQKENI. This CDR3 has 15 residues. V trimming: 3 bases; J trimming: 2 bases; junction bases outside the gene matches: 1. The CDR3 DNA reads TGTGCCAGCTCACCTGGGACTAGCGGGCAAGAGACCCAGTACTTC. Its translation is CASSPGTSGQETQYF.

The genes are TRBV7-9 and TRBJ1-1; 10 bases are a match to TRBD1. CDR1 and CDR2 (germline): SEHNR, FQNEAQ (reference sequence). The CDR3 has 16 amino acids. V shed 1 base, J shed 5 bases, and the junction held 7 bases outside the gene matches. The CDR3 coding sequence is TGTGCCAGCAGCTTAGATGGGGGACAGGGGAGGACTGAAGCTTTCTTT. This gives the protein CASSLDGGQGRTEAFF.

The chain links TRBV20-1 to TRBJ2-5, with 7 nucleotides matching TRBD1. CDR3 size: 11 residues. The J segment lost 5 bases and the V segment lost 6 bases, leaving 3 bases of the junction unmatched. Germline V gene lookup returns CDR1 DFQATT and CDR2 SNEGSKA (reference sequence). The DNA of the CDR3 is TGCAGTGCCACGACAGGGGAGACCCAGTACTTC. Protein sequence: CSATTGETQYF.

In nucleotides, the CDR3 is TGTGCCACCAGTGAACCCGGGACAGAAAATACGCAGTATTTT. Translated, it gives CATSEPGTENTQYF. The chain recombines TRBV24-1 with TRBJ2-3, with TRBD1 identical over 7 bases. This CDR3 is 14 amino acids long. CDR1 and CDR2 (germline): KGHDR, SFDVKD. Unmatched junction bases numbered 7, after V lost 4 bases and J lost 7 bases.

This clone was found many times. The chain recombines TRBV18 with TRBJ1-5; D unresolved. Germline lookup yields CDR1 KGHSH and CDR2 LQKENI. V lost 3 bases, J lost 3 bases, and 9 bases lay in between. The CDR3 is made up of 14 amino acids. In DNA form, the CDR3 reads TGTGCCAGCTCACCTCAACAGCTCAATCAGCCCCAGCATTTT. As protein: CASSPQQLNQPQHF.

The V gene is TRBV5-6, the J gene TRBJ2-2, with 9 bases fitting TRBD1. V lost 6 bases to trimming and J lost 3 bases; unmatched junction nucleotides: 9. The CDR3 has 16 amino acids. In germline, CDR1 is SGHDT, CDR2 YYEEEE. This CDR3 reads CASTLETGGDTGELFF. As DNA, the CDR3 is TGTGCCAGCACCCTAGAGACAGGGGGGGACACCGGGGAGCTGTTTTTT.

The rearrangement uses TRBV2 and TRBJ1-2, with D maybe TRBD1 (6 bases). Trimming took off 8 bases at V and 4 bases at J, with 8 bases between the two ends. This CDR3 has 11 residues. Germline lookup yields CDR1 SNHLY and CDR2 FYNNEI. The CDR3 DNA follows: TGTGCCAGCCGGGACATCTATGGCTACACCTTC. Translation: CASRDIYGYTF.

This clone has just a few counts. The gene calls are TRBV4-1 and TRBJ1-2, with 9 bases identical to TRBD1. Germline V lookup: CDR1 MGHRA, CDR2 YSYEKL. V was pared by 5 bases and J by 2 bases, with 6 bases of the junction left unmatched. CDR3 length: 15 residues. DNA for the CDR3: TGCGCCAGCAGCGGAAGCGGGACAGGGAACTATGGCTACACCTTC. This sequence encodes CASSGSGTGNYGYTF.

The chain uses TRBV6-4 and TRBJ2-7, with D possibly being TRBD1 (5 bases). Germline CDR1 is MRHNA and CDR2 is SNTAGT. The ends were cut back, 0 bases at V and 2 bases at J, with 11 bases in the middle. CDR3 length: 15 amino acids. CDR3 residues: CASSDSITRAYEQYF. The DNA of the CDR3 is TGTGCCAGCAGTGACTCGATAACCAGGGCCTACGAGCAGTACTTC.

The chain joins TRBV6-6 to TRBJ2-7, with 8 bases lining up with TRBD2. The germline V gene encodes CDR1 MNHNY and CDR2 SVGAGI (reference sequence). V lost 6 bases, J lost 6 bases, and 7 bases stayed unmatched. The CDR3 spans 13 residues. The CDR3 here is CASSVLGGGEQYF. The CDR3, as DNA: TGTGCCAGCAGCGTACTCGGGGGGGGCGAGCAGTACTTC.